The present entry profiles one T cell receptor beta chain with its context. Its target is not known. Germline CDR1 reads MDHEN; CDR2 reads SYDVKM. V lost 6 bases to trimming and J lost 2 bases, with 16 bases between them. The CDR3 covers 15 residues. Every bit of the isolated RNA underwent reverse transcription, so sequencing read expressed TCRB transcripts. Assay: immunoSEQ multiplex PCR; the TCRdb copy retains only in-frame clones and omits some. The sample consists of some 190,000 clones, about 7.9% of them appearing once. These data originate in a study of beta chain features in type 1 diabetes. Regarding the study as a whole: All four CD4+ subsets from Type 1 diabetes patients carried moderately but significantly shorter TCRB CDR3s.

The chain combines TRBV28 with TRBJ2-5; D is possibly TRBD1 (6 bases). Sequencing was performed on central memory CD4+ T cells from blood. This TCR derives from a young man with type 1 diabetes. Here the CDR3 reads CASSLPGQAQETQYF. As DNA, the CDR3 is TGTGCCAGCAGCCTTCCGGGACAAGCACAAGAGACCCAGTACTTC.